The clone carrying this T cell receptor (beta chain) was counted once. The data originate from a study of cytomegalovirus exposure and HLA in healthy donors. Vbeta (60) and Jbeta (13) primers were used in the PCR. Assay: immunoSEQ multiplex PCR; the TCRdb copy retains only in-frame clones and omits some. The sample lists approximately 220,000 clones, about three quarters occurring once. This CDR3 comprises 14 residues. Trimming removed 6 bases from V and 13 bases from J, with 19 bases in between. Germline lookup yields CDR1 KGHSH and CDR2 LQKENI. This TCR came from a man aged 35 to 55 in good health and CMV-seronegative. The chain couples TRBV18 to TRBJ1-6; D possibly corresponds to TRBD1 (5 bases). The material sequenced was PBMCs. CDR3 loop: CASSRDSLSGPLHF. The DNA of the CDR3 is TGTGCCAGCTCTCGCGACAGCCTCTCGGGTCCCCTCCACTTT.